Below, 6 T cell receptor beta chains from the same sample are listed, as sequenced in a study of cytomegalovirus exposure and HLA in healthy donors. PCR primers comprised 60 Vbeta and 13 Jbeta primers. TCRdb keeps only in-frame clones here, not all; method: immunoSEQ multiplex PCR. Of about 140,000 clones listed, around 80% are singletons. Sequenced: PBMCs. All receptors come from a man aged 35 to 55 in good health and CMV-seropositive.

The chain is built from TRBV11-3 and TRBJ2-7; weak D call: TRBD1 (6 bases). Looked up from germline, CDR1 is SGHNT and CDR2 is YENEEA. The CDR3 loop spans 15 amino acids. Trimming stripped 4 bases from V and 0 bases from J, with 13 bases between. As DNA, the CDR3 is TGTGCCAGCAGCTCCGGGACATCTCCCTCCTACGAGCAGTACTTC. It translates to CASSSGTSPSYEQYF. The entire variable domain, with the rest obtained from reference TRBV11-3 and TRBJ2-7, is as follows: EAGVVQSPRYKIIEKKQPVAFWCNPISGHNTLYWYLQNLGQGPELLIRYENEEAVDDSQLPKDRFSAERLKGVDSTLKIQPAELGDSAVYLCASSSGTSPSYEQYFGPGTRLTVT.

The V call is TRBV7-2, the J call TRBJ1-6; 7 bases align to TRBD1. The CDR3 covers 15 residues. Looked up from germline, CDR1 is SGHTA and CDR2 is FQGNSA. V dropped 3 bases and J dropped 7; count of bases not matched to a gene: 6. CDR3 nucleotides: TGTGCCAGCAGCTTGTGGGACAGTTCCAATTCACCCCTCCACTTT. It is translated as CASSLWDSSNSPLHF.

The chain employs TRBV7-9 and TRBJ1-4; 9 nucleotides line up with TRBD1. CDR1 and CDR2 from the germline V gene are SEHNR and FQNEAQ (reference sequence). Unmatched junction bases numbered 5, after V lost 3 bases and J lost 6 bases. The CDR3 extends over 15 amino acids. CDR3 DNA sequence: TGTGCCAGCAGCTTTAGGACAGGGGTAGATGAAAAACTGTTTTTT. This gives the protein CASSFRTGVDEKLFF.

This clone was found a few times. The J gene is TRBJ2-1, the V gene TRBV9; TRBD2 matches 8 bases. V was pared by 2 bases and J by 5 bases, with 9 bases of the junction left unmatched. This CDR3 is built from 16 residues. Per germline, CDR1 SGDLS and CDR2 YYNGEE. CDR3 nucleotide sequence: TGTGCCAGCAGCGTTTCCGGGACTAGGGGTAACAATGAGCAGTTCTTC. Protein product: CASSVSGTRGNNEQFF.

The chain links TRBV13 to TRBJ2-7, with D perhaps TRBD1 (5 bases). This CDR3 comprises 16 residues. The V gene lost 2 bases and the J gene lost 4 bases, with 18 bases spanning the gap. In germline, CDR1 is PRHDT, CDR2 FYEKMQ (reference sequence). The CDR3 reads CASSLSVGVRFYEQYF. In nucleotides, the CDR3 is TGTGCCAGCAGCTTATCGGTAGGGGTACGCTTTTACGAGCAGTACTTC.

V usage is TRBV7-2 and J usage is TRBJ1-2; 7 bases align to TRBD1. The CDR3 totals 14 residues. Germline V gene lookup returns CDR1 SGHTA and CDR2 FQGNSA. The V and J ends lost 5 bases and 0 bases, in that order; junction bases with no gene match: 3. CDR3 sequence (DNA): TGTGCCAGCAGCCAGGGGGGTACTAACTATGGCTACACCTTC. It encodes CASSQGGTNYGYTF.